This is a list of T cell receptor beta chains from one sample in a study of blood T cells in healthy people across ages. TCRdb recomputed calls from the 5' RACE reads with MiXCR, one row per CDR3 protein. The sample gives some 1.7 million distinct CDR3 sequences, roughly 30% of which show up once; 7.7% is in the top ten. Sequencing was done on a sample of blood. The receptor source for this set is a woman between 25 and 40 years old in good health. CDR3s include the opening cysteine and the closing phenylalanine or tryptophan. A D gene is named only where the DNA matches it firmly. Size is stated for part of the rows, as once, few or many counts, or as a class when the clone is expanded.

12 | TRBJ2-3 | TRBV7-9 | - | few | TGTGCCAGCAGCTTAGTAGTAGATGCGCAGTATTTT | CASSLVVDAQYF
17 | TRBJ2-3 | TRBV7-2 | TRBD2 | few | TGTGCCAGCAGCCGGACTAGCGGGAGATCGAGCACAGATACGCAGTATTTT | CASSRTSGRSSTDTQYF
15 | TRBJ2-1 | TRBV7-2 | - | - | TGTGCCAGCAGCTTAAGTGGCGGGTTAACCAATGAGCAGTTCTTC | CASSLSGGLTNEQFF
16 | TRBJ2-3 | TRBV7-2 | - | - | TGTGCCAGCAGCCCCTCAGCGCGACTCAACACAGATACGCAGTATTTT | CASSPSARLNTDTQYF
14 | TRBJ2-7 | TRBV3-1 | - | few | TGTGCCAGCGGCCAAGAGGGAAGGGGCAGCGAGCAGTACTTC | CASGQEGRGSEQYF
17 | TRBJ2-2 | TRBV18 | - | - | TGTGCCAGCTCACCAGGGTCCCAGGGGCCTAACACCGGGGAGCTGTTTTTT | CASSPGSQGPNTGELFF
12 | TRBJ2-5 | TRBV30 | - | - | TGTGCCTGGGACAGGCGCCAAGAGACCCAGTACTTC | CAWDRRQETQYF
15 | TRBJ2-5 | TRBV6-1 | TRBD1 | - | TGTCCCAGCAGTGACCGGGACAGGGGGCGAGAGACCCAGTACTTC | CPSSDRDRGRETQYF
15 | TRBJ1-2 | TRBV7-2 | TRBD1 | many | TGTGCCAGCAGCTTAGTCGGGACAGGGGATTATGGCTACACCTTC | CASSLVGTGDYGYTF
15 | TRBJ1-1 | TRBV2 | - | - | TGTGCCAGCAGTGGCCCCGGGCAGTTGAACACTGAAGCTTTCTTT | CASSGPGQLNTEAFF
14 | TRBJ1-5 | TRBV9 | - | - | TGTGCCAGCAGCGTGGGGGCGGGAGATCAGCCCCAGCATTTT | CASSVGAGDQPQHF
15 | TRBJ1-2 | TRBV5-1 | TRBD1 | few | TGCGCCAGCAGCTTTGGACAGGGGGCTATCTATGGCTACACCTTC | CASSFGQGAIYGYTF
13 | TRBJ1-2 | TRBV5-5 | - | few | TGTGCCAGCAGCTTATGGGAGACGGATGGCTACACCTTC | CASSLWETDGYTF
13 | TRBJ1-1 | TRBV28 | - | - | TGTGCCAGCACTGCAGGGACCCACACTGAAGCTTTCTTT | CASTAGTHTEAFF
12 | TRBJ2-3 | TRBV27 | - | - | TGTGCCAGCGGGGCCCGTACGGATATGCAGTATTTT | CASGARTDMQYF
13 | TRBJ2-4 | TRBV6-1 | - | many | TGTGCCAGCAGTGAAGGGGCGGCAAACATTCAGTACTTC | CASSEGAANIQYF
12 | TRBJ2-1 | TRBV7-9 | - | - | TGTGCCAGCAGCCACGCCGGGGATGAGCAGTTCTTC | CASSHAGDEQFF
14 | TRBJ2-3 | TRBV5-4 | TRBD2 | - | TGTGCCAGCAGCTTTACTAGCGGCGGGGGTACGCAGTATTTT | CASSFTSGGGTQYF
16 | TRBJ2-2 | TRBV6-5 | TRBD1 | - | TGTGCCAGCAGTATTTGGACAGGGGGAAACACCGGGGAGCTGTTTTTT | CASSIWTGGNTGELFF
15 | TRBJ2-5 | TRBV3-1 | TRBD2 | - | TGTGCCAGCAGCCAAGTAGCGGGGCCTCAAGAGACCCAGTACTTC | CASSQVAGPQETQYF
15 | TRBJ2-3 | TRBV4-1 | - | - | TGCGCCAGCAGCCTAATGTCCGTTCTCACAGATACGCAGTATTTT | CASSLMSVLTDTQYF
16 | TRBJ2-1 | TRBV5-6 | TRBD2 | - | TGTGCCAGCAGCTTTTTTGGGACTAGCGGTAGGACGGAGCAGTTCTTC | CASSFFGTSGRTEQFF
13 | TRBJ2-7 | TRBV20-1 | - | - | TGCAGTGCCCTAGTAGCGGATAATTACGAGCAGTACTTC | CSALVADNYEQYF
16 | TRBJ2-1 | TRBV6-5 | - | few | TGTGCCAGCAGTTACTCTAGGACACACCCCCGCAATGAGCAGTTCTTC | CASSYSRTHPRNEQFF
14 | TRBJ2-3 | TRBV20-1 | - | - | TGCAGTGCTATAACTAGTCGGGGGACAGATACGCAGTATTTT | CSAITSRGTDTQYF
14 | TRBJ2-3 | TRBV29-1 | - | many | TGCAGCGTCGCATATCCCACTAGCACAGATACGCAGTATTTT | CSVAYPTSTDTQYF